This TCR beta chain was identified in a study of radiotherapy plus CTLA-4 blockade in lung cancer. General study findings and limits: According to reports, early shifts in blood T cell clones, alongside interferon-beta, forecast response most accurately.

Of note for this clone: Its matching antigen is unknown.

TCRdb's copy holds only in-frame clones and misses some; the assay was immunoSEQ multiplex PCR. Among about 77,000 clones listed, roughly 74% were seen once. Focal radiation plus CTLA-4 blockade with ipilimumab was administered to patients who had chemo-refractory metastatic non-small-cell lung cancer. Trimming removed 2 bases from V and 4 bases from J; junction bases left unmatched: 2. The CDR3 spans 15 residues. CDR1 and CDR2 (germline): LGHNA, YSLEER. This receptor was identified in a human donor with non-small cell lung cancer whose response to radiotherapy plus ipilimumab could not be evaluated. This specimen was peripheral blood, taken from a patient treated with radiotherapy plus ipilimumab. This chain links TRBV4-3 with TRBJ2-7; 13 nucleotides align to TRBD2. CDR3 DNA sequence: TGCGCCAGCAGCCAATCGGGACTAGCGGGGTACGAGCAGTACTTC. It is translated as CASSQSGLAGYEQYF.